The 25 T cell receptor beta chains in this list originate from one sample, sequenced in a study of cytomegalovirus exposure and HLA in healthy donors. 60 Vbeta and 13 Jbeta primers were used in PCR. Clones were read by immunoSEQ multiplex PCR, and TCRdb kept only the in-frame ones, dropping some. Counted here are around 200,000 clones, around 70% occurring once; the ten biggest clones make up just under 3%. The sequenced sample consisted of PBMCs. Receptor source: a male donor in good health and CMV-seronegative.

The genes are TRBV6-6 and TRBJ2-7; TRBD1 agrees at 7 bases. J lost 2 bases, V lost 8 bases, and 6 bases had no gene match. This CDR3 comprises 13 residues. Germline CDR1 reads MNHNY; CDR2 reads SVGAGI (reference sequence). CDR3 sequence reads: CASDGQGAYEQYF. CDR3 DNA sequence: TGTGCCAGCGACGGGCAGGGGGCCTACGAGCAGTACTTC.

The chain employs TRBV10-2 and TRBJ1-1, with 9 bases identical to TRBD1. Unmatched junction bases numbered 6, after V lost 7 bases and J lost 0 bases. This CDR3 spans 15 amino acids. The germline V gene has CDR1 WSHSY and CDR2 SAAADI. As DNA, the CDR3 is TGCGCCAGCACCTCGGGACAGGGCATGAACACTGAAGCTTTCTTT. As protein: CASTSGQGMNTEAFF.

The sample holds a few counts of this clone. The chain links TRBV6-5 to TRBJ2-7; possibly TRBD1 for D (5 bases). This CDR3 region has 14 residues. Per the germline V gene, CDR1 is MNHEY and CDR2 is SVGAGI. Trimming took off 2 bases at V and 0 bases at J, with 8 bases between the two ends. CDR3 bases: TGTGCCAGCAGTTACGGGCAGGGCTCCTACGAGCAGTACTTC. Translation: CASSYGQGSYEQYF.

There are a few counts of this clone. V usage is TRBV10-3 and J usage is TRBJ1-1, with 8 bases identical to TRBD1. Germline CDR1 ENHRY, CDR2 SYGVKD. This CDR3 is 14 amino acids long. Losses at the gene ends were 2 bases for V and 1 base for J; bases not matched to a gene: 0. CDR3 region: CAISETGGNTEAFF. Written as DNA, the CDR3 is TGTGCCATCAGTGAGACAGGGGGGAACACTGAAGCTTTCTTT.

The rearrangement uses TRBV2 and TRBJ2-3; 11 bases line up with TRBD2. This CDR3 contains 13 residues. V was pared by 6 bases and J by 7 bases, with 3 bases of the junction left unmatched. Germline V gene data show CDR1 as SNHLY and CDR2 as FYNNEI. CDR3 DNA: TGTGCCAGCAGGCGACTAGCGGGAAATACGCAGTATTTT. Its protein product is CASRRLAGNTQYF.

This clone was recorded only once. The chain carries TRBV28 and TRBJ1-2, with D unclear. CDR3 size: 16 residues. The V gene's germline CDR1 is MDHEN and CDR2 SYDVKM. Trimming removed 3 bases from V and 2 bases from J, with 16 bases in between. This CDR3 reads CASSLAWRGANYGYTF. In DNA, the CDR3 is TGTGCCAGCAGTTTGGCCTGGCGGGGTGCCAACTATGGCTACACCTTC.

This clone appeared a few times. The chain uses TRBV9 and TRBJ2-7, with D perhaps TRBD1 (5 bases). V was pared by 0 bases and J by 3 bases, with 10 bases between. The CDR3 runs 14 residues. CDR1 and CDR2 (germline): SGDLS, YYNGEE. CDR3 amino acids: CASSVEDKFYEQYF. Here the CDR3 DNA reads TGTGCCAGCAGCGTAGAGGACAAATTCTACGAGCAGTACTTC.

The rearrangement links TRBV7-9 to TRBJ2-7; TRBD2 agrees at 8 bases. Germline V gene lookup returns CDR1 SEHNR and CDR2 FQNEAQ (reference sequence). The CDR3 covers 16 residues. J gave up 0 bases and V 3 bases, and 7 bases lay outside the gene matches. CDR3 protein: CASSFSGGVHSYEQYF. In DNA form, the CDR3 reads TGTGCCAGCAGCTTTTCCGGGGGGGTCCACTCCTACGAGCAGTACTTC.

A single count supports this clone. This sample also contains other DNA sequences that code for the same CDR3. V and J are TRBV30 and TRBJ1-1; 11 bases are a match to TRBD1. The germline gives CDR1 GTSNPN, CDR2 SVGIG (reference sequence). The V segment lost 0 bases and the J segment 4 bases; nucleotides outside the gene matches: 1. The CDR3 has 14 amino acids. The CDR3 region is CAWSVGTGGTEAFF. Written as DNA, the CDR3 is TGTGCCTGGAGTGTAGGGACAGGGGGCACTGAAGCTTTCTTT.

A few counts support this clone. The rearrangement uses TRBV6-5 and TRBJ2-7; a weak D match, TRBD1 (6 bases). This CDR3 spans 13 amino acids. The ends were cut back, 6 bases at V and 3 bases at J, with 12 bases in the middle. Germline V gives CDR1 MNHEY, CDR2 SVGAGI. The CDR3 region is CASRDRLVYEQYF. Here the CDR3 DNA reads TGTGCCAGCAGGGACAGATTGGTCTACGAGCAGTACTTC.

This clone showed up just a few times. The junction does not match germline at one end; this may be a read error. CDR3 region: CASREGVGGGSSYNEQFF. The CDR3 DNA is TGTGCCAGCAGGGAAGGGGTGGGTGGGGGGAGCTCCTACAATGAGCAGTTCTTC. This chain links TRBV6-1 with TRBJ2-1; possible D gene TRBD2, 6 bases. The CDR3 covers 18 residues. Germline V lookup: CDR1 MNHNS, CDR2 SASEGT.

This clone was seen more than once but under ten times. This chain links TRBV28 with TRBJ2-1; maybe TRBD2 (5 bases). The CDR3 covers 14 residues. Germline V gene sequence: CDR1 MDHEN, CDR2 SYDVKM. V was cut by 7 bases and J by 0 bases, with 10 bases left in between. The CDR3 here is CASKDSHSYNEQFF. CDR3 nucleotide sequence: TGTGCCAGCAAGGACTCCCACTCCTACAATGAGCAGTTCTTC.

The rearrangement joins TRBV27 to TRBJ1-1; no clear D gene. Between the trimmed V and J ends, which lost 3 bases and 1 base, there was a span of 6 bases. CDR3 size: 13 residues. CDR1 is MNHEY and CDR2 is SMNVEV in the germline V gene (reference sequence). The CDR3 region is CASSFGQNTEAFF. DNA for the CDR3: TGTGCCAGCAGTTTCGGTCAGAACACTGAAGCTTTCTTT.

J is TRBJ1-5 and V is TRBV30; 7 nucleotides agree with TRBD1. Germline V lookup: CDR1 GTSNPN, CDR2 SVGIG (reference sequence). Unmatched junction bases numbered 7, after V lost 7 bases and J lost 7 bases. The CDR3 has 12 residues. The CDR3 DNA follows: TGTGCCTCCCAGACAGGGTGGCAGCCCCAGCATTTT. Residues: CASQTGWQPQHF.

A few counts support this clone. The rearrangement links TRBV28 to TRBJ2-3; D call uncertain. Trimming took 5 bases from V and 4 from J, leaving 16 bases between them. CDR1 MDHEN and CDR2 SYDVKM come from the germline V gene. The CDR3 is made up of 15 amino acids. The CDR3 sequence: CASSPQLSEADTQYF. The CDR3 region has the DNA TGTGCCAGCAGTCCCCAACTAAGCGAGGCAGATACGCAGTATTTT.

The V gene is TRBV28, the J gene TRBJ2-6; D gene uncertain. The CDR3 contains 11 residues. Trimming took off 2 bases at V and 11 bases at J, with 4 bases between the two ends. CDR1 and CDR2 from the germline V gene are MDHEN and SYDVKM. The CDR3 DNA reads TGTGCCAGCAGTTTACGGGACGTCCTGACTTTC. Its translation: CASSLRDVLTF.

This clone was observed a handful of times. The chain recombines TRBV5-4 with TRBJ1-4; 9 bases are shared with TRBD1. Looked up from germline, CDR1 is SGHNT and CDR2 is YYREEE (reference sequence). V gave up 2 bases and J gave up 5 bases; unmatched junction bases: 19. The CDR3 contains 20 residues. The CDR3 is CASSFPPPLTLDRGNEKLFF. The CDR3 bases are TGTGCCAGCAGCTTCCCCCCCCCGCTTACCCTGGACAGGGGAAATGAAAAACTGTTTTTT.

This chain joins TRBV4-1 and TRBJ2-3; 12 positions agree with TRBD2. The CDR3 totals 15 residues. The germline gives CDR1 MGHRA, CDR2 YSYEKL. The V segment lost 4 bases and the J segment 3 bases; nucleotides outside the gene matches: 2. CDR3 DNA sequence: TGCGCCAGCAGCCTGACTAGCGGGGGAACAGATACGCAGTATTTT. This translates into CASSLTSGGTDTQYF.

This chain connects TRBV28 to TRBJ2-7; 7 bases match TRBD1. This CDR3 is built from 15 residues. V lost 5 bases, J lost 6 bases, and 13 bases stayed unmatched. CDR1 and CDR2 from the germline V gene are MDHEN and SYDVKM. CDR3 loop: CASSEQGSPFGEQYF. In DNA, the CDR3 is TGTGCCAGCAGTGAACAGGGGTCTCCTTTTGGCGAGCAGTACTTC.

The sample holds a few counts of this clone. The V gene is TRBV4-1, the J gene TRBJ1-1, with D maybe TRBD1 (5 bases). The V and J ends lost 0 bases and 4 bases respectively, with 6 bases between them. Per germline, CDR1 MGHRA and CDR2 YSYEKL. The CDR3 sequence is 13 residues long. The CDR3 DNA reads TGCGCCAGCAGCCAAGAGACAGCCACTGAAGCTTTCTTT. Encoded protein: CASSQETATEAFF.

This clone was seen a few times. J is TRBJ2-7 and V is TRBV6-5; 8 nucleotides match TRBD2. Germline V CDR1 and CDR2: MNHEY, SVGAGI. The CDR3 sequence is 14 residues long. V shed 5 bases, J shed 3 bases, and the junction held 6 bases outside the gene matches. CDR3 nucleotides: TGTGCCAGCAGTATAGGGACTAGGAACTACGAGCAGTACTTC. Protein: CASSIGTRNYEQYF.

This chain links TRBV2 with TRBJ1-5; the match to TRBD1 covers 8 bases. The V gene's germline CDR1 is SNHLY and CDR2 FYNNEI. The V and J ends lost 5 bases and 6 bases, in that order; junction bases with no gene match: 6. The CDR3 runs to 14 residues. The CDR3 sequence is CASSTRQGSQPQHF. The CDR3, as DNA: TGTGCCAGCAGTACGCGACAGGGGAGTCAGCCCCAGCATTTT.

The V gene is TRBV4-3, the J gene TRBJ2-7, with TRBD2 as a possible D gene (6 bases). V was shortened by 0 bases and J by 0 bases, with 12 bases between the two germline ends. The CDR3 has 16 amino acids. The V gene's germline CDR1 is LGHNA and CDR2 YSLEER. As DNA, the CDR3 is TGCGCCAGCAGCCAAGATTGGCGGGGAAGCTCCTACGAGCAGTACTTC. The encoded protein is CASSQDWRGSSYEQYF.

This chain uses TRBV19 with TRBJ1-4, with D possibly matching TRBD1 (5 bases). CDR3 size: 15 residues. Germline CDR1 and CDR2: LNHDA and SQIVND (reference sequence). Trimming shortened V by 8 bases and J by 8 bases, and 21 bases separated the two germline ends. CDR3 nucleotides: TGTGCCAGTCACACCGACAGTCTCGGGTACGAAAAACTGTTTTTT. Residues: CASHTDSLGYEKLFF.

Only a few counts were recorded for this clone. The chain is built from TRBV30 and TRBJ1-2; 10 positions match TRBD1. V was pared by 5 bases and J by 8 bases, with 11 bases of the junction left unmatched. Looked up from germline, CDR1 is GTSNPN and CDR2 is SVGIG (reference sequence). The CDR3 consists of 14 residues. CDR3 amino acids: CAWSTGTGVLGYTF. CDR3 nucleotide sequence: TGTGCCTGGTCGACAGGGACAGGGGTTCTCGGCTACACCTTC.